The entry below describes one T cell receptor (beta chain). Repertoires were generated with immunoSEQ multiplex PCR, while TCRdb's copy carries only in-frame clones and drops some. Altogether 350,000 to 400,000 clones are present, 70% to 90% being singletons, with the ten largest covering more than 1.5%. Participants had their cohort set by participant-reported clinical history. Germline V gene lookup returns CDR1 SGHRS and CDR2 YFSETQ. Losses at the gene ends were 0 bases for V and 6 bases for J; bases not matched to a gene: 5. This CDR3 comprises 15 residues. The sample is drawn from a study of blood T cell repertoires in COVID-19. In the study overall: Resolution of symptoms, clearance, or two negative PCRs was present in recovered Cohort 3 donors. The United States, Italy and Spain supplied acute and convalescent COVID-19 samples. Sources were T cells, B-cell-depleted T cells, or PBMCs; the material itself was cDNA or gDNA.

The sequenced sample consisted of PBMCs or T cells enriched from blood (not recorded which). This sequence was found in a man between 40 and 49 years old in a cohort exposed to, infected with or recovered from COVID-19 (not recorded which). The chain combines TRBV5-1 with TRBJ2-1; TRBD2 matches at 8 bases. The CDR3 nucleotides read TGCGCCAGCAGCTTGGAAGCGGGAGTCGGCAATGAGCAGTTCTTC. It encodes CASSLEAGVGNEQFF.